These 11 T cell receptor beta chains share one sample of origin, sequenced in a study of blood T cell repertoires in COVID-19. Only in-frame clones appear in the TCRdb table, and some are missing; sequencing was by immunoSEQ multiplex PCR. The repertoire holds under 300,000 clones, with roughly nine tenths as singletons. The sequenced material came from PBMCs or T cells enriched from blood (not recorded which). These receptors were obtained from a woman aged 55-75 years who had recovered from COVID-19.

The CDR3 loop reads CSASSGGALQPQHF. As DNA, the CDR3 is TGCAGTGCTAGTTCTGGAGGGGCCCTTCAGCCCCAGCATTTT. The gene calls are TRBV20-1 and TRBJ1-5, with D perhaps TRBD1 (5 bases). V shed 3 bases and J shed 6 bases, with 15 bases lying between them. The CDR3 length is 14 residues. The germline gives CDR1 DFQATT, CDR2 SNEGSKA (reference sequence).

The rearrangement joins TRBV15 to TRBJ1-4; D perhaps matches TRBD1 (5 bases). V lost 5 bases to trimming and J lost 0 bases, with 10 bases between them. The germline V gene has CDR1 LNHNV and CDR2 YYDKDF (reference sequence). The CDR3 has 15 residues. CDR3 loop: CATSLDRTTNEKLFF. For the CDR3, the DNA is TGTGCCACCAGCCTCGACAGAACAACTAATGAAAAACTGTTTTTT.

The chain recombines TRBV7-9 with TRBJ2-2, with TRBD1 identical over 7 bases. CDR3 size: 15 residues. Germline CDR1 reads SEHNR; CDR2 reads FQNEAQ (reference sequence). V trimming: 4 bases; J trimming: 2 bases; junction bases outside the gene matches: 4. The CDR3 nucleotides are TGTGCCAGCAGCTCGGGACAGCTTAACACCGGGGAGCTGTTTTTT. Translated: CASSSGQLNTGELFF.

The gene calls are TRBV2 and TRBJ1-1, with 7 positions matching TRBD1. The CDR3 runs to 15 residues. V shed 7 bases, J shed 6 bases, and the junction held 14 bases outside the gene matches. Per the germline V gene, CDR1 is SNHLY and CDR2 is FYNNEI. This CDR3 reads CASTQGRSQGAEAFF. The CDR3 DNA reads TGTGCCAGCACCCAAGGAAGAAGCCAGGGGGCTGAAGCTTTCTTT.

The J gene is TRBJ2-3, the V gene TRBV19; D unclear. Germline CDR1 LNHDA, CDR2 SQIVND (reference sequence). V was cut by 0 bases and J by 2 bases, with 18 bases left in between. The CDR3 covers 18 residues. The CDR3 loop is CASSIDGAGLTPTDTQYF. The DNA for the CDR3 is TGTGCCAGTAGTATAGATGGTGCAGGCCTTACTCCCACAGATACGCAGTATTTT.

V usage is TRBV10-2 and J usage is TRBJ1-5, with a possible D match to TRBD1 (6 bases). V lost 0 bases and J lost 4, with 7 bases in between. Germline values: CDR1 WSHSY, CDR2 SAAADI. The CDR3 totals 14 residues. The CDR3 spells CASSESTGNQPQHF. CDR3 DNA: TGCGCCAGCAGTGAGTCTACAGGGAATCAGCCCCAGCATTTT.

This chain connects TRBV5-1 to TRBJ1-1; D possibly corresponds to TRBD1 (5 bases). This CDR3 region has 13 residues. The V and J ends lost 2 bases and 2 bases respectively, with 7 bases between them. Germline CDR1 reads SGHRS; CDR2 reads YFSETQ. This CDR3 reads CASSFDRNTEAFF. CDR3 nucleotides: TGCGCCAGCAGCTTCGACAGAAACACTGAAGCTTTCTTT.

The chain employs TRBV28 and TRBJ1-2; D uncertain. The length of the CDR3 is 13 residues. Trimming left V 6 bases short and J 8 bases short, with 16 bases between. Looked up from germline, CDR1 is MDHEN and CDR2 is SYDVKM. The chain's CDR3 is CASSQTVGYGYTF. The CDR3 region has the DNA TGTGCCAGCAGCCAAACAGTAGGTTACGGCTACACCTTC.

V and J are TRBV27 and TRBJ2-7; the match to TRBD1 covers 11 bases. Trimming removed 10 bases from V and 1 base from J; junction bases left unmatched: 15. CDR1 is MNHEY and CDR2 is SMNVEV in the germline V gene (reference sequence). The CDR3 is 17 amino acids. CDR3 bases: TGTGCCACCCGTCGGACAGGGGGCGCTTTAGTTTCCTACGAGCAGTACTTC. This codes for CATRRTGGALVSYEQYF.

The chain recombines TRBV19 with TRBJ2-4, with TRBD1 matching over 10 bases. Germline-derived CDR1 and CDR2 are LNHDA and SQIVND (reference sequence). V was pared by 5 bases and J by 0 bases, with 13 bases of the junction left unmatched. This CDR3 is 19 amino acids long. CDR3 in amino acids: CASSGSDRGLGLAKNIQYF. In DNA form, the CDR3 reads TGTGCCAGTAGTGGATCGGACAGGGGGTTAGGTCTAGCCAAAAACATTCAGTACTTC. Filled out from reference TRBV19 and TRBJ2-4, the complete variable domain reads DGGITQSPKYLFRKEGQNVTLSCEQNLNHDAMYWYRQDPGQGLRLIYYSQIVNDFQKGDIAEGYSVSREKKESFPLTVTSAQKNPTAFYLCASSGSDRGLGLAKNIQYFGAGTRLSVL.

The rearrangement links TRBV29-1 to TRBJ1-2; tentatively, D is TRBD1 (5 bases). The V and J ends lost 1 base and 7 bases respectively, with 10 bases between them. The CDR3 has 12 amino acids. Germline lookup yields CDR1 SQVTM and CDR2 ANQGSEA. CDR3 protein: CSVEATARGYTF. For the CDR3, the DNA is TGCAGCGTTGAAGCGACAGCTCGTGGCTACACCTTC. The variable domain in full, completed from reference TRBV29-1 and TRBJ1-2, reads SAVISQKPSRDICQRGTSLTIQCQVDSQVTMMFWYRQQPGQSLTLIATANQGSEATYESGFVIDKFPISRPNLTFSTLTVSNMSPEDSSIYLCSVEATARGYTFGSGTRLTVV.